The 20 T cell receptor beta chains given below trace back to one sample, sequenced in a study of shared clonotypes between healthy human individuals. Assay: immunoSEQ multiplex PCR; the TCRdb copy retains only in-frame clones and omits some. This table holds some 2.1 million clones, 90% to 95% found once. Sequences were obtained from naive CD4+ T cells sorted from blood. Subset reported: CD45RA+ positively selected. Every receptor here comes from a man younger than 35 in good health.

This chain's CDR3 is CASSLDWDSSYEQYF. CDR3 nucleotides: TGCGCCAGCAGCTTGGATTGGGACAGCTCCTACGAGCAGTACTTC. V gene TRBV5-1 combines with J gene TRBJ2-7, with 7 bases lining up with TRBD1. CDR1 and CDR2 from the germline V gene are SGHRS and YFSETQ. Unmatched junction bases numbered 3, after V lost 0 bases and J lost 0 bases. The CDR3 is 15 amino acids.

This clone was found once. The chain uses TRBV4-3 and TRBJ2-7, with D possibly TRBD2 on 6 matching bases. Germline CDR1 and CDR2: LGHNA and YSLEER. V shed 4 bases and J shed 5 bases, with 21 bases lying between them. The CDR3 is 16 amino acids. The DNA for the CDR3 is TGCGCCAGCAGCCCCCCTCCGGGGGAGTTAAGGAACGAGCAGTACTTC. Residues: CASSPPPGELRNEQYF.

This clone was found once. The chain links TRBV10-3 to TRBJ2-7; 10 bases fit TRBD2. This CDR3 comprises 16 residues. The ends lost 7 bases at V and 3 bases at J; junction bases unmatched: 12. From germline, CDR1 is ENHRY and CDR2 SYGVKD. In DNA form, the CDR3 reads TGTGCCATCAAAGCGGCTAGCGGGAGTCTAGGCTACGAGCAGTACTTC. Encoded protein: CAIKAASGSLGYEQYF.

As to this clone: This sample also contains other DNA sequences that code for the same CDR3. V usage is TRBV30 and J usage is TRBJ1-6; 9 bases line up with TRBD1. Trimming at V came to 1 base and at J to 8 bases, leaving 0 bases not matched to a gene. Germline values: CDR1 GTSNPN, CDR2 SVGIG (reference sequence). The CDR3 loop spans 13 amino acids. The CDR3 nucleotides read TGTGCCTGGAGTGGGACAGGGGATTCACCCCTCCACTTT. It codes for CAWSGTGDSPLHF. The whole variable domain, remainder taken from reference TRBV30 and TRBJ1-6, is SQTIHQWPATLVQPVGSPLSLECTVEGTSNPNLYWYRQAAGRGLQLLFYSVGIGQISSEVPQNLSASRPQDRQFILSSKKLLLSDSGFYLCAWSGTGDSPLHFGNGTRLTVT.

The CDR3 reads CASSPIGSGANVLTF. As DNA, the CDR3 is TGCGCCAGCAGCCCAATTGGCTCTGGGGCCAACGTCCTGACTTTC. The gene calls are TRBV5-1 and TRBJ2-6; no reliable D call. CDR3 size: 15 residues. The V end was cut by 4 bases, the J end by 0 bases, with 8 bases between. Germline CDR1 and CDR2: SGHRS and YFSETQ.

J is TRBJ2-6 and V is TRBV27, with D perhaps matching TRBD2 (5 bases). The CDR3 is 16 amino acids. Trimming stripped 6 bases from V and 2 bases from J, with 14 bases between. Germline V gives CDR1 MNHEY, CDR2 SMNVEV (reference sequence). CDR3 sequence reads: CASSMTTAPGANVLTF. As DNA, the CDR3 is TGTGCCAGCAGCATGACTACAGCCCCTGGGGCCAACGTCCTGACTTTC.

J is TRBJ2-6 and V is TRBV5-1; 10 bases match TRBD1. The CDR3 covers 19 residues. The germline gives CDR1 SGHRS, CDR2 YFSETQ. The ends lost 7 bases at V and 0 bases at J; junction bases unmatched: 13. The CDR3 sequence: CASASYPGQGRSGANVLTF. CDR3 nucleotides: TGCGCCAGCGCATCCTACCCGGGACAGGGGCGCTCTGGGGCCAACGTCCTGACTTTC.

The chain couples TRBV28 to TRBJ2-7; the match to TRBD1 covers 9 bases. Germline V gene data show CDR1 as MDHEN and CDR2 as SYDVKM. The CDR3 has 16 amino acids. V was clipped by 1 base and J by 6 bases; unmatched bases: 10. CDR3 in DNA: TGTGCCAGCAGTTTATCAACGGGACAGGGTTCCCTCGAGCAGTACTTC. Translated: CASSLSTGQGSLEQYF.

The V and J genes are TRBV7-8 and TRBJ2-7; 11 bases are a match to TRBD2. Unmatched junction bases numbered 3, after V lost 5 bases and J lost 0 bases. The germline gives CDR1 SGHVS, CDR2 FQNEAQ. This CDR3 is 15 amino acids long. Written as DNA, the CDR3 is TGTGCCAGCAGCCGGGGACTAGCGGACTCCTACGAGCAGTACTTC. Translating gives CASSRGLADSYEQYF.

The J gene is TRBJ2-2, the V gene TRBV10-3; possibly TRBD1 for D (5 bases). CDR1 and CDR2 (germline): ENHRY, SYGVKD. This CDR3 spans 14 amino acids. The V end lost 3 bases, the J end lost 5 bases, and 10 bases lay between the germline ends. The CDR3 is CAISERGGTGELFF. As DNA, the CDR3 is TGTGCCATCAGTGAAAGGGGTGGAACCGGGGAGCTGTTTTTT.

The V and J genes are TRBV6-9 and TRBJ1-6; possible D gene TRBD1, 6 bases. This CDR3 has 16 amino acids. Germline CDR1 is MNHGY and CDR2 is SVAAGI. V was trimmed by 5 bases and J by 7 bases, leaving 18 bases between them. The DNA for the CDR3 is TGTGCCAGCAGTGAAGCAAGGAAGGGGGGGAATTCACCCCTCCACTTT. Its protein is CASSEARKGGNSPLHF.

This chain joins TRBV10-1 and TRBJ2-7; weak D call: TRBD1 (5 bases). The CDR3 runs to 14 residues. Trimming left V 6 bases short and J 0 bases short, with 12 bases between. The germline V gene has CDR1 WNHNN and CDR2 SYGVQD (reference sequence). CDR3 bases: TGCGCCAGCAGCGAGACAGAAGCCTCCTACGAGCAGTACTTC. As protein: CASSETEASYEQYF.

The chain carries TRBV27 and TRBJ2-3, with D possibly matching TRBD1 (6 bases). Germline V CDR1 and CDR2: MNHEY, SMNVEV (reference sequence). V dropped 8 bases and J dropped 4 bases, with 16 bases sitting between them. This CDR3 contains 14 residues. CDR3 protein: CASRPWGQSDTQYF. The CDR3 nucleotides read TGTGCCAGCCGCCCGTGGGGGCAGTCAGATACGCAGTATTTT.

This chain joins TRBV4-1 and TRBJ1-5; D remains ambiguous. The CDR3 has 15 amino acids. In germline, CDR1 is MGHRA, CDR2 YSYEKL. V lost 6 bases and J 1 base, leaving 13 bases between the germline ends. This CDR3 reads CASSLVGISNQPQHF. The CDR3, as DNA: TGCGCCAGCAGTCTTGTTGGGATAAGCAATCAGCCCCAGCATTTT.

V is TRBV5-8 and J is TRBJ1-5; D may be TRBD1 (5 bases). Trimming removed 5 bases from V and 3 bases from J, with 18 bases in between. Germline V gene data show CDR1 as SGHTS and CDR2 as YDEGEE. This CDR3 is built from 16 residues. As DNA, the CDR3 is TGTGCCAGCAGGTGGGGGTCCTGGGGAAACAATCAGCCCCAGCATTTT. Translation: CASRWGSWGNNQPQHF.

The rearrangement links TRBV5-1 to TRBJ1-2, with 8 bases identical to TRBD1. CDR3 length: 12 residues. The germline CDR1 and CDR2 sequences are SGHRS and YFSETQ. With V trimmed by 1 base and J by 12 bases, 5 bases remained unmatched. The CDR3 region has the DNA TGCGCCAGCAGCTTGCAGGGACAGGTTAACACCTTC. Translation: CASSLQGQVNTF.

The J gene is TRBJ1-2, the V gene TRBV11-1; perhaps TRBD1 as D (5 bases). The CDR3 runs to 14 residues. V was cut by 3 bases and J by 0 bases, with 8 bases left in between. Looked up from germline, CDR1 is SGHAT and CDR2 is FQDESV (reference sequence). The CDR3 protein is CASSFPGTNYGYTF. As DNA, the CDR3 is TGTGCCAGCAGCTTCCCAGGGACTAACTATGGCTACACCTTC. Full variable domain (rest looked up from reference TRBV11-1 and TRBJ1-2): EAEVAQSPRYKITEKSQAVAFWCDPISGHATLYWYRQILGQGPELLVQFQDESVVDDSQLPKDRFSAERLKGVDSTLKIQPAELGDSAMYLCASSFPGTNYGYTFGSGTRLTVV.

This chain uses TRBV2 with TRBJ2-5; D remains unclear. CDR1 is SNHLY and CDR2 is FYNNEI in the germline V gene. The CDR3 loop spans 12 amino acids. Trimming took off 6 bases at V and 5 bases at J, with 10 bases between the two ends. The CDR3 nucleotides are TGTGCCAGCAGACAGTCGGGCGAGACCCAGTACTTC. Its translation is CASRQSGETQYF.

V gene TRBV7-2 combines with J gene TRBJ2-4; D is uncertain. This CDR3 has 13 residues. Germline V lookup: CDR1 SGHTA, CDR2 FQGNSA. V was shortened by 5 bases and J by 2 bases, with 7 bases between the two germline ends. The CDR3 DNA follows: TGTGCCAGCAGCGGGGTCTCCAAAAACATTCAGTACTTC. It yields the protein CASSGVSKNIQYF.

This clone was recorded once. The chain carries TRBV18 and TRBJ1-3; no clear D gene. This CDR3 is built from 15 residues. Germline CDR1 KGHSH, CDR2 LQKENI. The V and J ends lost 3 bases and 2 bases respectively, with 11 bases between them. This chain's CDR3 is CASSPRTLTGNTIYF. CDR3 nucleotide sequence: TGTGCCAGCTCACCCCGTACACTTACTGGAAACACCATATATTTT.